This T cell receptor beta chain was sequenced for a study of T cell responses to AZD1222 COVID-19 vaccine. Study overall: Pooling was applied to second doses at about 4 or about 12 weeks.

Regarding the study as a whole: The reported proportion of spike-specific TCRs targeting unmutated variant regions was nearly half.

TCRdb keeps only in-frame clones here, not all; method: immunoSEQ multiplex PCR. The profile shows over 110,000 clones, about 93% of them singletons. Comment on this clone: Its target is unknown.

The CDR3 covers 13 residues. V was clipped by 3 bases and J by 9 bases; unmatched bases: 7. Source: peripheral blood, taken on day 0 of AZD1222 vaccination. This clonotype was sampled from an adult in good health. V usage is TRBV12-3 or TRBV12-4 and J usage is TRBJ1-2; 7 nucleotides align to TRBD1. CDR3 bases: TGTGCCAGCAGTTTCTTCCGACAGGGTAGCTACACCTTC. Protein: CASSFFRQGSYTF.